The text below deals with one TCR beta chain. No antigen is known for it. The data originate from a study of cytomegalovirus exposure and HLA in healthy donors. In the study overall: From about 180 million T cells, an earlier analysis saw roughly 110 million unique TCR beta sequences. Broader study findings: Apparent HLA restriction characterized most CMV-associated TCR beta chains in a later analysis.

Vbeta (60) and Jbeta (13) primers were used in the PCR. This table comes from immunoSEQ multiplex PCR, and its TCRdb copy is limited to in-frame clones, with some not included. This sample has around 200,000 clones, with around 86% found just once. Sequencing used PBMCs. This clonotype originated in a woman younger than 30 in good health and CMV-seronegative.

The CDR3 DNA reads as TGTGCCAGTAGTGTGACCCGGGACAGCCGGGGCTACACCTTC. This codes for CASSVTRDSRGYTF. The J gene is TRBJ1-2, the V gene TRBV19; 7 bases match TRBD1. V lost 5 bases to trimming and J lost 8 bases; unmatched junction nucleotides: 11. The V gene's germline CDR1 is LNHDA and CDR2 SQIVND (reference sequence). The CDR3 runs to 14 residues.